A selection of T cell receptor beta chains follows, all from one sample in a study of immune evolution from preneoplasia to lung adenocarcinoma. Clones were sequenced by immunoSEQ multiplex PCR, and TCRdb holds only the in-frame ones, with some missing. This repertoire shows some 41,000 clones, over 75% found once; its top ten account for around 5%. Source material: FFPE invasive lung adenocarcinoma tissue. These receptors were taken from a person aged 55-75 years with lung adenocarcinoma. The CDR3 runs from the conserved cysteine through the conserved F or W. A D gene is named only where the DNA matches it firmly. Not all rows give a size; the values are once, few, many and, for expanded clones, a class.

d_gene: .
j_gene: TRBJ2-1
abundance: .
v_gene: TRBV20-1
CDR3aa: CSAEGHRRQFF
CDR3nt: TGCAGTGCGGAGGGACACAGGAGGCAGTTCTTC

d_gene: .
j_gene: TRBJ2-1
abundance: .
v_gene: TRBV9
CDR3aa: CASSGWRAGVSNEQFF
CDR3nt: TGTGCCAGCAGCGGCTGGAGGGCAGGGGTGTCCAATGAGCAGTTCTTC

d_gene: .
j_gene: TRBJ2-5
abundance: .
v_gene: TRBV7-9
CDR3aa: CASSFPERTQYF
CDR3nt: TGTGCCAGCAGCTTTCCCGAGAGGACCCAGTACTTC

d_gene: TRBD2
j_gene: TRBJ2-7
abundance: .
v_gene: TRBV7-2
CDR3aa: CASSLGGSGRARGEQYF
CDR3nt: TGTGCCAGCAGCTTAGGTGGGAGCGGGAGGGCCAGGGGCGAGCAGTACTTC

d_gene: .
j_gene: TRBJ2-7
abundance: .
v_gene: TRBV7-6
CDR3aa: CASSLGAQGMSEQYF
CDR3nt: TGTGCCAGCAGCTTAGGGGCCCAGGGAATGTCGGAGCAGTACTTC

d_gene: TRBD2
j_gene: TRBJ2-5
abundance: .
v_gene: TRBV7-2
CDR3aa: CASSLGLAGDQETQYF
CDR3nt: TGTGCCAGCAGCCTCGGACTAGCGGGGGACCAAGAGACCCAGTACTTC

d_gene: TRBD1
j_gene: TRBJ1-2
abundance: .
v_gene: TRBV2
CDR3aa: CASRDTGDYGYTF
CDR3nt: TGTGCCAGCAGGGACACAGGGGACTATGGCTACACCTTC

d_gene: .
j_gene: TRBJ1-3
abundance: .
v_gene: TRBV7-2
CDR3aa: CASSLGPSGNTIYF
CDR3nt: TGTGCCAGCAGCTTAGGTCCCTCTGGAAACACCATATATTTT

d_gene: TRBD1
j_gene: TRBJ2-7
abundance: .
v_gene: TRBV5-1
CDR3aa: CASSLGGTGGYEQYF
CDR3nt: TGCGCCAGCAGCTTAGGCGGGACAGGGGGTTACGAGCAGTACTTC

d_gene: .
j_gene: TRBJ1-2
abundance: .
v_gene: TRBV19
CDR3aa: CASSIDLRQNYGYTF
CDR3nt: TGTGCCAGTAGTATAGATCTGAGGCAGAACTATGGCTACACCTTC

d_gene: .
j_gene: TRBJ1-1
abundance: .
v_gene: TRBV30
CDR3aa: CAWSRGRPGTEAFF
CDR3nt: TGTGCCTGGAGTCGAGGACGCCCGGGGACTGAAGCTTTCTTT

d_gene: .
j_gene: TRBJ1-5
abundance: .
v_gene: TRBV4-2
CDR3aa: CASSREGQGSQPQHF
CDR3nt: TGTGCCAGCAGCCGGGAGGGGCAGGGGAGTCAGCCCCAGCATTTT

d_gene: .
j_gene: TRBJ1-3
abundance: .
v_gene: TRBV18
CDR3aa: CASSPRTEPPVGNTIYF
CDR3nt: TGTGCCAGCTCACCACGGACTGAGCCGCCGGTCGGAAACACCATATATTTT

d_gene: .
j_gene: TRBJ1-1
abundance: .
v_gene: TRBV30
CDR3aa: CAWSVYTEALF
CDR3nt: TGTGCCTGGAGTGTCTACACTGAAGCTCTCTTT

d_gene: .
j_gene: TRBJ2-6
abundance: .
v_gene: TRBV6-6
CDR3aa: CASSASGGANVLTF
CDR3nt: TGTGCCAGCAGTGCCTCGGGTGGGGCCAACGTCCTGACTTTC

d_gene: TRBD2
j_gene: TRBJ2-1
abundance: once
v_gene: TRBV10-3
CDR3aa: CAISPRLAASSYNEQFF
CDR3nt: TGTGCCATCAGTCCCCGACTAGCTGCAAGCTCCTACAATGAGCAGTTCTTC

d_gene: .
j_gene: TRBJ1-2
abundance: once
v_gene: TRBV18
CDR3aa: CASSPATGPRIYGYTF
CDR3nt: TGTGCCAGCTCACCAGCAACCGGGCCTCGAATCTATGGCTACACCTTC

d_gene: .
j_gene: TRBJ2-5
abundance: .
v_gene: TRBV28
CDR3aa: CASSLKTYGETQYF
CDR3nt: TGTGCCAGCAGTTTAAAGACTTACGGGGAGACCCAGTACTTC

d_gene: .
j_gene: TRBJ2-7
abundance: once
v_gene: TRBV5-1
CDR3aa: CASSLIPSSYEQYF
CDR3nt: TGCGCCAGCAGCTTGATCCCTAGCTCCTACGAGCAGTACTTC

d_gene: .
j_gene: TRBJ2-2
abundance: .
v_gene: TRBV15
CDR3aa: CATSRGTNTGELFF
CDR3nt: TGTGCCACCAGCAGAGGGACTAACACCGGGGAGCTGTTTTTT

d_gene: .
j_gene: TRBJ2-5
abundance: .
v_gene: TRBV7-3
CDR3aa: CASSTAVGETQYF
CDR3nt: TGTGCCAGCAGTACCGCGGTGGGGGAGACCCAGTACTTC

d_gene: .
j_gene: TRBJ1-1
abundance: .
v_gene: TRBV28
CDR3aa: CASTTTGKEAFF
CDR3nt: TGTGCCAGCACGACGACCGGGAAGGAAGCTTTCTTT

d_gene: .
j_gene: TRBJ1-5
abundance: few
v_gene: TRBV5-4
CDR3aa: CASSPGYSNQPQHF
CDR3nt: TGTGCCAGCAGCCCAGGCTATAGCAATCAGCCCCAGCATTTT

d_gene: .
j_gene: TRBJ1-5
abundance: .
v_gene: TRBV19
CDR3aa: CASSTGASSWKPQHF
CDR3nt: TGTGCCAGTAGTACAGGGGCGTCCTCCTGGAAGCCCCAGCATTTT

d_gene: .
j_gene: TRBJ2-3
abundance: .
v_gene: TRBV5-1
CDR3aa: CASSLDDPVTDTQYF
CDR3nt: TGCGCCAGCAGCTTGGATGATCCGGTCACAGATACGCAGTATTTT

d_gene: .
j_gene: TRBJ1-2
abundance: .
v_gene: TRBV28
CDR3aa: CASSPRDSYTF
CDR3nt: TGTGCCAGCAGTCCCCGGGACAGCTACACCTTC

d_gene: .
j_gene: TRBJ2-5
abundance: .
v_gene: TRBV20-1
CDR3aa: CGYRARETQYF
CDR3nt: TGCGGATACAGGGCGCGGGAGACCCAGTACTTC

d_gene: TRBD1
j_gene: TRBJ2-7
abundance: .
v_gene: TRBV4-1
CDR3aa: CASSQEDRGFYEQYF
CDR3nt: TGCGCCAGCAGCCAAGAAGACAGGGGTTTCTACGAGCAGTACTTC

d_gene: TRBD2
j_gene: TRBJ2-7
abundance: .
v_gene: TRBV29-1
CDR3aa: CSVTSGSLYEQYF
CDR3nt: TGCAGCGTGACTAGCGGGAGTCTCTACGAGCAGTACTTC

d_gene: .
j_gene: TRBJ1-1
abundance: .
v_gene: TRBV7-3
CDR3aa: CASSFTENTEAFF
CDR3nt: TGTGCCAGCAGCTTTACAGAGAACACTGAAGCTTTCTTT

d_gene: .
j_gene: TRBJ1-5
abundance: .
v_gene: TRBV7-2
CDR3aa: CASSLSGAGNQPQHF
CDR3nt: TGTGCCAGCAGCCTGTCGGGGGCTGGCAATCAGCCCCAGCATTTT

d_gene: .
j_gene: TRBJ2-1
abundance: .
v_gene: TRBV27
CDR3aa: CASSFRTYNEQFF
CDR3nt: TGTGCCAGCAGTTTTAGAACCTACAATGAGCAGTTCTTC

d_gene: TRBD2
j_gene: TRBJ2-3
abundance: .
v_gene: TRBV5-1
CDR3aa: CASSSGLAGGPGTDTQYF
CDR3nt: TGCGCCAGCAGCTCCGGACTAGCGGGAGGGCCCGGGACAGATACGCAGTATTTT

d_gene: TRBD1
j_gene: TRBJ1-5
abundance: .
v_gene: TRBV4-1
CDR3aa: CASSQVLGGSGNQPQHF
CDR3nt: TGCGCCAGCAGCCAAGTTTTAGGGGGCTCGGGCAATCAGCCCCAGCATTTT

d_gene: .
j_gene: TRBJ2-1
abundance: .
v_gene: TRBV5-1
CDR3aa: CASSLATSVRAYNEQFF
CDR3nt: TGCGCCAGCAGCTTGGCAACTTCGGTCAGGGCCTACAATGAGCAGTTCTTC

d_gene: .
j_gene: TRBJ1-3
abundance: medium-sized
v_gene: TRBV19
CDR3aa: CASSLQTSGNTIYF
CDR3nt: TGTGCCAGTAGTCTGCAGACTTCTGGAAACACCATATATTTT

d_gene: TRBD1
j_gene: TRBJ2-6
abundance: .
v_gene: TRBV5-4
CDR3aa: CASSQVGQGSGANVLTF
CDR3nt: TGTGCCAGCAGCCAAGTAGGACAGGGGTCTGGGGCCAACGTCCTGACTTTC

d_gene: .
j_gene: TRBJ1-3
abundance: .
v_gene: TRBV5-1
CDR3aa: CASSSQGTGNTIYF
CDR3nt: TGCGCCAGCAGCTCACAGGGTACTGGAAACACCATATATTTT

d_gene: TRBD2
j_gene: TRBJ2-3
abundance: .
v_gene: TRBV7-8
CDR3aa: CASSWVGLASTDTQYF
CDR3nt: TGTGCCAGCAGCTGGGTTGGACTAGCTAGCACAGATACGCAGTATTTT

d_gene: TRBD2
j_gene: TRBJ2-2
abundance: .
v_gene: TRBV11-2
CDR3aa: CASSFRAGGPNTGELFF
CDR3nt: TGTGCCAGCAGCTTCAGAGCGGGAGGGCCGAACACCGGGGAGCTGTTTTTT

d_gene: .
j_gene: TRBJ1-1
abundance: few
v_gene: TRBV6-1
CDR3aa: CASSENPGDRTEAFF
CDR3nt: TGTGCCAGCAGTGAAAATCCAGGGGATCGGACTGAAGCTTTCTTT

d_gene: TRBD2
j_gene: TRBJ2-1
abundance: .
v_gene: TRBV11-2
CDR3aa: CASSSDPGLAGATQFF
CDR3nt: TGTGCCAGCAGCTCAGACCCGGGACTAGCGGGAGCAACGCAGTTCTTC

d_gene: TRBD1
j_gene: TRBJ2-7
abundance: .
v_gene: TRBV28
CDR3aa: CASSPSGTGGESEQYF
CDR3nt: TGTGCCAGCAGCCCGTCCGGAACAGGGGGCGAATCCGAGCAGTACTTC